Each of the 9 T cell receptor beta chains below was sequenced from the same sample in a study of T cells in Graves' hyperthyroidism and ophthalmopathy. TCR beta CDR3 region amplification was performed from RNA transcripts. First-round RT-PCR with HTBI primers amplified the TCR CDR3 region. TCRdb reanalysed the multiplex PCR reads using MiXCR and keeps one entry per CDR3 protein. The sample lists hundreds of thousands of distinct CDR3 sequences; about 18% were seen once. The sample consisted of blood. The receptors here all came from a man aged 35-49 years with Graves' hyperthyroidism.

The V gene is TRBV29-1, the J gene TRBJ2-7, with TRBD2 identical over 7 bases. V dropped 4 bases and J dropped 1; count of bases not matched to a gene: 4. The CDR3 consists of 13 residues. Germline CDR1 and CDR2: SQVTM and ANQGSEA. CDR3 region: CSVVSGRSYEQYF. Written as DNA, the CDR3 is TGCAGCGTTGTTAGCGGGCGATCCTACGAGCAGTACTTC.

On this clonotype: A clone one base away is much larger, so this may be a read error. The chain carries TRBV7-9 and TRBJ2-1; 15 nucleotides match TRBD2. Germline CDR1 and CDR2: SEHNR and FQNEAQ (reference sequence). The CDR3 consists of 18 residues. CDR3 nucleotide sequence: TGTACCAGCAGCCCCGACGATGTGGGACTAGCGGGGGGTAGGAAGCAGTTCTTC. Translating gives CTSSPDDVGLAGGRKQFF.

This clonotype was seen at least ten times. The chain is built from TRBV6-5 and TRBJ2-7; a weak D match, TRBD1 (5 bases). The CDR3 is 13 amino acids. Germline V lookup: CDR1 MNHEY, CDR2 SVGAGI. Trimming took 2 bases from V and 5 from J, leaving 10 bases between them. The CDR3 DNA is TGTGCCAGCAGTTACGACAGCTATAACGAGCAGTACTTC. Residues: CASSYDSYNEQYF.

The sample holds many counts of this clonotype. The chain employs TRBV5-1 and TRBJ2-3; TRBD2 agrees at 9 bases. V gave up 4 bases and J gave up 0 bases; unmatched junction bases: 6. CDR3 length equals 16 residues. CDR1 and CDR2 (germline): SGHRS, YFSETQ. This chain's CDR3 is CASSKGLAASTDTQYF. CDR3 in DNA: TGCGCCAGCAGCAAGGGACTAGCAGCTAGCACAGATACGCAGTATTTT.

The rearrangement uses TRBV19 and TRBJ2-3; unclear D gene. Trimming stripped 3 bases from V and 0 bases from J, with 4 bases between. The CDR3 sequence is 13 residues long. Germline-derived CDR1 and CDR2 are LNHDA and SQIVND (reference sequence). This CDR3 is CASSIESTDTQYF. In DNA, the CDR3 is TGTGCCAGTAGTATTGAGAGCACAGATACGCAGTATTTT.

The rearrangement joins TRBV12-3 or TRBV12-4 to TRBJ2-3; D unclear. The CDR3 totals 15 residues. With 7 bases removed from V and 0 bases from J, the gap between germline ends came to 14 bases. In DNA form, the CDR3 reads TGTGCCAGCAATTCCGACGGGCTTAGCACAGATACGCAGTATTTT. Protein sequence: CASNSDGLSTDTQYF.

This clonotype was found many times. The chain couples TRBV7-9 to TRBJ2-1; 10 bases match TRBD1. V lost 4 bases, J lost 8 bases, and 8 bases stayed unmatched. CDR3 length: 15 residues. Germline CDR1 is SEHNR and CDR2 is FQNEAQ (reference sequence). The CDR3 here is CASSSGQGRRYEQFF. The CDR3 DNA reads as TGTGCCAGCAGCTCGGGACAGGGGCGGCGGTATGAGCAGTTCTTC.

This clonotype was seen once. The J gene is TRBJ2-2, the V gene TRBV7-8; 9 nucleotides line up with TRBD2. Germline values: CDR1 SGHVS, CDR2 FQNEAQ. After removal of 5 bases from V and 4 bases from J, the junction contained 11 bases not matched to a gene. The CDR3 is 17 amino acids. The CDR3 loop reads CASSPTGTSSVTGELFF. Here the CDR3 DNA reads TGTGCCAGCAGCCCGACCGGGACTAGCTCGGTCACCGGGGAGCTGTTTTTT.

This clonotype was counted many times. The chain couples TRBV9 to TRBJ2-1; TRBD1 agrees at 9 bases. This CDR3 region has 17 residues. V was pared by 3 bases and J by 3 bases, with 10 bases of the junction left unmatched. Germline V gene lookup returns CDR1 SGDLS and CDR2 YYNGEE. The CDR3 DNA reads TGTGCCAGCAGCGCCACCTCCGGGACAGGGCTCTACAATGAGCAGTTCTTC. Protein sequence: CASSATSGTGLYNEQFF.